The T cell receptor beta chain under discussion was sequenced for a study of T cell changes during pregnancy in multiple sclerosis. The assay was immunoSEQ multiplex PCR, and TCRdb's table has in-frame clones only and misses some. The top ten clones hold just over 0.85% of a sample with tens of thousands of clones, roughly 90% of them seen once. Looked up from germline, CDR1 is LGHNA and CDR2 is YNFKEQ. Trimming removed 0 bases from V and 4 bases from J; junction bases left unmatched: 14. The CDR3 has 18 residues. The material sequenced was peripheral blood, taken before pregnancy. The clonotype originates from a female donor with multiple sclerosis, enrolled in a pregnancy study. The chain links TRBV4-2 to TRBJ2-5; 7 positions match TRBD2. The DNA for the CDR3 is TGTGCCAGCAGCCAAGATATACGGGACTATAGTCGGTCAGAGACCCAGTACTTC. Its protein product is CASSQDIRDYSRSETQYF.